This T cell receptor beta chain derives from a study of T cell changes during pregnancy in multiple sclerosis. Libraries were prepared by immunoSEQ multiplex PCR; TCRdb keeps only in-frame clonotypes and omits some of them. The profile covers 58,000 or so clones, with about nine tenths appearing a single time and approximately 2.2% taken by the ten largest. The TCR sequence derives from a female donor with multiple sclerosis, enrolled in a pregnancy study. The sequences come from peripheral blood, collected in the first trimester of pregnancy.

CDR3 in DNA: TGTGCCAGTAGTCCACGGAATGAAAAACTGTTTTTT. This gives the protein CASSPRNEKLFF. This rearrangement joins TRBV19 to TRBJ1-4, with D unclear. Germline CDR1 and CDR2: LNHDA and SQIVND (reference sequence). The CDR3 consists of 12 residues. The V end lost 5 bases, the J end lost 5 bases, and 6 bases lay between the germline ends.